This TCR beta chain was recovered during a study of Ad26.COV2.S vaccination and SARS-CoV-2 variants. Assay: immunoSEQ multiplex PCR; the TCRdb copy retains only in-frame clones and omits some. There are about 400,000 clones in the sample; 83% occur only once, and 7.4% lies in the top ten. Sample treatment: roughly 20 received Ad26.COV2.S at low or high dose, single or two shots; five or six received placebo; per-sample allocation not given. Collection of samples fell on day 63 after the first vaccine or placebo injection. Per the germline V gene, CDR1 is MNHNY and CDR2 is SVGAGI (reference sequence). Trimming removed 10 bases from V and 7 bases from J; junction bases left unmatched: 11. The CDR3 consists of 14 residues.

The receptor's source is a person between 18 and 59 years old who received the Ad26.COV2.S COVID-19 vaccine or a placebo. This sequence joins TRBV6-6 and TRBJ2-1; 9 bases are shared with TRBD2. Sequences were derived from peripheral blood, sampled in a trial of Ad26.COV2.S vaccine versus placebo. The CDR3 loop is CANSPGLAKNEQFF. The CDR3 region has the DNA TGTGCCAATTCACCGGGACTAGCTAAGAATGAGCAGTTCTTC.